The clone carrying this TCR beta chain has just one count. No antigen is known for it. The junction differs from germline at one of its ends, possibly a read error. A sample-barcoded 5' primer and a J-beta primer mix were used in a second PCR of roughly 7 to 11 cycles. Each cDNA molecule was tagged by a template-switch adaptor that had 12 random nucleotides. TCRdb used MiXCR to reprocess the 5' RACE reads, holding one entry per CDR3 protein. The sample lists just over 800,000 distinct CDR3 sequences, approximately 59% occurring once. The data originate from a study of blood T cells in healthy people across ages. Samples each yielded at least 6 micrograms of total RNA. Findings and caveats of the study: Diversity estimates drawn from one million T cells were deemed underestimates.

The CDR3 loop spans 17 amino acids. CDR1 is SGHAT, CDR2 FQDESV, per germline (reference sequence). The J gene is TRBJ2-1, the V gene TRBV11-1, with unresolved D. This sequence originates from a man aged 25 to 40 in good health. Sequencing input: blood. CDR3 region: CASSYYRFQSSYNEQFF. The CDR3 nucleotides are TGTGCCAGCAGCTACTACAGATTCCAGAGCTCCTACAATGAACAGTTCTTC.